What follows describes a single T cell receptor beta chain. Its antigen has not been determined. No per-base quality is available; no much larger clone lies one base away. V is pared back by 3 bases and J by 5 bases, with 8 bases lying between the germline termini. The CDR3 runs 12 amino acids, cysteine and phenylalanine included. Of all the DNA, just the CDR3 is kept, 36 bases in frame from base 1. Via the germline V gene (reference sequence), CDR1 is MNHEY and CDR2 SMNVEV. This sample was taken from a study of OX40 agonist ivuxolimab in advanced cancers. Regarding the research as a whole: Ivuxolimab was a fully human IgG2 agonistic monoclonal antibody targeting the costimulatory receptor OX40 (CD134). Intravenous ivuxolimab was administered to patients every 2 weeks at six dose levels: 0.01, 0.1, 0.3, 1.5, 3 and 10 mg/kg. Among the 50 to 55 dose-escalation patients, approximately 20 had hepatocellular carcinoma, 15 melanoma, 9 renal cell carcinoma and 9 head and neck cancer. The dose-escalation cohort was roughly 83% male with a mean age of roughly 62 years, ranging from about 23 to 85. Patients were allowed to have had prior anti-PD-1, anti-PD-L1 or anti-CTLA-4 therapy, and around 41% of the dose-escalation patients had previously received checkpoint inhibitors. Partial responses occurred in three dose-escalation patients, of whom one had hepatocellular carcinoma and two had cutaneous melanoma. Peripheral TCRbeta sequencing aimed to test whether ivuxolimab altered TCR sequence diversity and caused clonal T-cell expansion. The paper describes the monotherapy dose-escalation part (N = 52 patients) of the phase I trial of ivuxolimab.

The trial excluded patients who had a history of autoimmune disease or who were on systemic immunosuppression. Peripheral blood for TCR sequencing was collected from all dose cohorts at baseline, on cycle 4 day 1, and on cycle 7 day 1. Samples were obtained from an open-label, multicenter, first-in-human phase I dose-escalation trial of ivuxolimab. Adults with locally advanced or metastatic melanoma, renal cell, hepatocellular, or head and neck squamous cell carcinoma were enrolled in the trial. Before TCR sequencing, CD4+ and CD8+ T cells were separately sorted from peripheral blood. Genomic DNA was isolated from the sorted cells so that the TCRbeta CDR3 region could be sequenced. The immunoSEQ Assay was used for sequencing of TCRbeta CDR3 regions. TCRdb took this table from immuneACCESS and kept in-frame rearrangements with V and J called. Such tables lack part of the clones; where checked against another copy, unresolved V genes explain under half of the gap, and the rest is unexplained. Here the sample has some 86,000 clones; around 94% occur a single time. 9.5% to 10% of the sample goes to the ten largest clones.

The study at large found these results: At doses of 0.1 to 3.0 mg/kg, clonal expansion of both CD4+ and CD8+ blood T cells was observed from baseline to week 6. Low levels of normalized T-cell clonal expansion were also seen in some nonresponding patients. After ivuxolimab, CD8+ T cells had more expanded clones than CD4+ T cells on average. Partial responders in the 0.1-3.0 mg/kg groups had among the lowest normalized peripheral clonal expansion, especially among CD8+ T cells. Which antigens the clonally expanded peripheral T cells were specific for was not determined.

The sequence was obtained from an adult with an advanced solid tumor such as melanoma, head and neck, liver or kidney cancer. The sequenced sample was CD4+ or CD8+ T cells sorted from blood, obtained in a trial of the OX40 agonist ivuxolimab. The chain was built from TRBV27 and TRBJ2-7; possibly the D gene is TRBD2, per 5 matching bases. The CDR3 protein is CASSLAGNEQYF. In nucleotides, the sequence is TGTGCCAGCAGTTTGGCCGGGAACGAGCAGTACTTC.